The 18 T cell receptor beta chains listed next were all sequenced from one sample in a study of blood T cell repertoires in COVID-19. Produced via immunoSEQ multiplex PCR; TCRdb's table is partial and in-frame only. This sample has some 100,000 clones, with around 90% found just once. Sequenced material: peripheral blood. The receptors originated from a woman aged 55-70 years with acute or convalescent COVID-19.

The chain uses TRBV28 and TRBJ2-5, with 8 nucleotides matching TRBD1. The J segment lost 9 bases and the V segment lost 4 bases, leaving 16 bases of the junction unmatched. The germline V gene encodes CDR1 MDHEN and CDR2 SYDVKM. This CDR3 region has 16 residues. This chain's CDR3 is CASSSLGTGLPWAQYF. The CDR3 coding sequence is TGTGCCAGCAGTTCGTTAGGGACAGGACTCCCCTGGGCCCAGTACTTC.

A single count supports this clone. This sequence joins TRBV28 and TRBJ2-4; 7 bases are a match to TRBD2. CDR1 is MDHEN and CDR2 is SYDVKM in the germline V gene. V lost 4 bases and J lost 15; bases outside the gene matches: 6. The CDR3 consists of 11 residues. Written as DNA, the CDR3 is TGTGCCAGCAGTTCGGGAGGCCGGGGGTACTTC. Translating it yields CASSSGGRGYF. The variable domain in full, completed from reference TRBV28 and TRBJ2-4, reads DVKVTQSSRYLVKRTGEKVFLECVQDMDHENMFWYRQDPGLGLRLIYFSYDVKMKEKGDIPEGYSVSREKKERFSLILESASTNQTSMYLCASSSGGRGYFGAGTRLSVL.

Here the CDR3 DNA reads TGTGCCAGCACCAGGGACAGAGCCCAAGAGACCCAGTACTTC. This codes for CASTRDRAQETQYF. The chain uses TRBV2 and TRBJ2-5, with TRBD1 matching 7 bases. V shed 7 bases, J shed 1 base, and the junction held 6 bases outside the gene matches. CDR3 size: 14 residues. In germline, CDR1 is SNHLY, CDR2 FYNNEI.

CDR3 bases: TGTGCCAGCAGTTCAGCCCTAGCGGGAGGGTACACCGGGGAGCTGTTTTTT. Protein: CASSSALAGGYTGELFF. The chain has TRBV27 and TRBJ2-2; 12 positions agree with TRBD2. V was pared by 4 bases and J by 3 bases, with 6 bases of the junction left unmatched. The CDR3 has 17 residues. Germline V CDR1 and CDR2: MNHEY, SMNVEV (reference sequence).

The CDR3 DNA reads as TGCGCCAGCAGGCCCCGGGACAGTCATAACTATGGCTACACCTTC. Its translation is CASRPRDSHNYGYTF. The chain couples TRBV5-1 to TRBJ1-2; 7 nucleotides match TRBD1. The J segment lost 1 base and the V segment lost 5 bases, leaving 8 bases of the junction unmatched. The CDR3 totals 15 residues. The germline CDR1 and CDR2 sequences are SGHRS and YFSETQ.

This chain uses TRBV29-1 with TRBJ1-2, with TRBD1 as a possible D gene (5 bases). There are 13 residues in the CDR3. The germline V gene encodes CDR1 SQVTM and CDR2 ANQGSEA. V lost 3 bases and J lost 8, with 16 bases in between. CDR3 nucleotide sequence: TGCAGCGTTGACAGGGCAGTTCCTATAGGCTACACCTTC. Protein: CSVDRAVPIGYTF.

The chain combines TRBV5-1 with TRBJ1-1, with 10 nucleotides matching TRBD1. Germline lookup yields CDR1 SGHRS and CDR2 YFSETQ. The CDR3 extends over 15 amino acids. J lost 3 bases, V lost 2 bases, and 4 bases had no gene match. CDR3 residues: CASSLDRGRDTEAFF. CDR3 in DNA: TGCGCCAGCAGCTTAGACAGGGGGCGAGACACTGAAGCTTTCTTT. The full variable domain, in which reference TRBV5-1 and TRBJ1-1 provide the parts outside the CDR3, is KAGVTQTPRYLIKTRGQQVTLSCSPISGHRSVSWYQQTPGQGLQFLFEYFSETQRNKGNFPGRFSGRQFSNSRSEMNVSTLELGDSALYLCASSLDRGRDTEAFFGQGTRLTVV.

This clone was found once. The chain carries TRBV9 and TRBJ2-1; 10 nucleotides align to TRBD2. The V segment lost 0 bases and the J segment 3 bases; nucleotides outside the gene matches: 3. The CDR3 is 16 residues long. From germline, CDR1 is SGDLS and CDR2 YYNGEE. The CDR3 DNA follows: TGTGCCAGCAGCGTAGGCCTAGCGGGGGTCTACAATGAGCAGTTCTTC. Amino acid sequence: CASSVGLAGVYNEQFF.

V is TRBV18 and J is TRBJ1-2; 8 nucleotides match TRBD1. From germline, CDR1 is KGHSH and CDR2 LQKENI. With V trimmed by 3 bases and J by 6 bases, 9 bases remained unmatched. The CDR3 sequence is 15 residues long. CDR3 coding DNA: TGTGCCAGCTCACCCTCCCAGACAGGGGTTAATGGCTACACCTTC. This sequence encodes CASSPSQTGVNGYTF.

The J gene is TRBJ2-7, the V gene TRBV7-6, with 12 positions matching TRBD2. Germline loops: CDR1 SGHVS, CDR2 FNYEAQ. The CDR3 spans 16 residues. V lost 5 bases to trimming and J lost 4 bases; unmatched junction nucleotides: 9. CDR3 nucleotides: TGTGCCAGCAGCCCCAGACTAGCGGGAGAAGTTTACGAGCAGTACGTC. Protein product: CASSPRLAGEVYEQYV.

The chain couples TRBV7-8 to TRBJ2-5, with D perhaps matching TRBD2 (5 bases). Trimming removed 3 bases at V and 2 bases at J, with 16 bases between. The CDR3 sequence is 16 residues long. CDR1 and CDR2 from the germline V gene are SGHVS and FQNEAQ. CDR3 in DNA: TGTGCCAGCAGCTTCTATAGTGGGGAGATTCAAGAGACCCAGTACTTC. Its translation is CASSFYSGEIQETQYF.

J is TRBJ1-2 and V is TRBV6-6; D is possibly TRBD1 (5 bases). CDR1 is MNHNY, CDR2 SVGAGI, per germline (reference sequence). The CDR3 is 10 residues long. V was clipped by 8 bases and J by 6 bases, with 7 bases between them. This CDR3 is CASAGDGYTF. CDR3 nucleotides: TGTGCCAGCGCGGGGGATGGCTACACCTTC.

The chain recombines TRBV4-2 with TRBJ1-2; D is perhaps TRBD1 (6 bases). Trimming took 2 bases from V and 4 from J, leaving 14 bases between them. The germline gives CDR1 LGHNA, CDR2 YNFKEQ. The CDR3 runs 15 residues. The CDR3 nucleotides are TGTGCCAGCAGCCAAATGACAACAGGGTCCTATGGCTACACCTTC. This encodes CASSQMTTGSYGYTF.

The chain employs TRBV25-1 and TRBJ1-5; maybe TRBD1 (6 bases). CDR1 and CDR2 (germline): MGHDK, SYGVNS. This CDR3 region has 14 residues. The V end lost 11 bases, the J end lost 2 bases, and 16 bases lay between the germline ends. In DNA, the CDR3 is TGTGCCTCATCAGGGACATGGGGCAATCAGCCCCAGCATTTT. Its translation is CASSGTWGNQPQHF. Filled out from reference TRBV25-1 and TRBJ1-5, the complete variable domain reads EADIYQTPRYLVIGTGKKITLECSQTMGHDKMYWYQQDPGMELHLIHYSYGVNSTEKGDLSSESTVSRIRTEHFPLTLESARPSHTSQYLCASSGTWGNQPQHFGDGTRLSIL.

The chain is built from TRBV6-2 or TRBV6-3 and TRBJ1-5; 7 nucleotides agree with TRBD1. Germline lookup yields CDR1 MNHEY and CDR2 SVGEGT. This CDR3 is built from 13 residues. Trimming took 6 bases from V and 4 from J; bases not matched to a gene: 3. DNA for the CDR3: TGTGCCAGCAGCCGGGACAGAAATCAGCCCCAGCATTTT. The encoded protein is CASSRDRNQPQHF.

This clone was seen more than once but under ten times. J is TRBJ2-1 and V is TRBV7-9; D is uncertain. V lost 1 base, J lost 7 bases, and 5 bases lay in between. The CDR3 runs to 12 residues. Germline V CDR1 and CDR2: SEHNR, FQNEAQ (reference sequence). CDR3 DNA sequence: TGTGCCAGCAGCTTAGGGGCTAATGAGCAGTTCTTC. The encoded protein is CASSLGANEQFF.

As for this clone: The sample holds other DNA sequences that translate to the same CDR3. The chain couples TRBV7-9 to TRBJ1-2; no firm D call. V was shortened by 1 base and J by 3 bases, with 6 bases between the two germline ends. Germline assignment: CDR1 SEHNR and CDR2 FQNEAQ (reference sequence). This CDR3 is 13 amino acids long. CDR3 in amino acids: CASSLGRDYGYTF. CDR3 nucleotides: TGTGCCAGCAGCTTAGGTCGGGACTATGGCTACACCTTC.

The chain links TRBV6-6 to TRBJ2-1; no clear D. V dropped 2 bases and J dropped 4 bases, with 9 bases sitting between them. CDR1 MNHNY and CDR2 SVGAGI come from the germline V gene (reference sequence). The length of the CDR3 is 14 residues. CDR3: CASSYSQIYNEQFF. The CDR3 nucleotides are TGTGCCAGCAGTTACAGTCAGATTTACAATGAGCAGTTCTTC.